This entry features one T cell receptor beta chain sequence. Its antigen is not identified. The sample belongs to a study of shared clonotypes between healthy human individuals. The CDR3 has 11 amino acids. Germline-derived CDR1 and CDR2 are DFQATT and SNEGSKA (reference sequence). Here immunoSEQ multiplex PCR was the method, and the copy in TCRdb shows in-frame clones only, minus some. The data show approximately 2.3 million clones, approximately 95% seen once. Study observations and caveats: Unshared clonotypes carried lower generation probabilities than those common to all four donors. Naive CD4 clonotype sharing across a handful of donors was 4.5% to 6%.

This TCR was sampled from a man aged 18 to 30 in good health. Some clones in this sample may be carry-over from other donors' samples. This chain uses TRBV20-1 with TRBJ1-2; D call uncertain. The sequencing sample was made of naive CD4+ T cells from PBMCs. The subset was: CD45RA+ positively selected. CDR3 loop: CRAKSVLGYTF. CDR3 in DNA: TGCAGGGCAAAGTCGGTTTTGGGCTACACCTTC.